This T cell receptor (beta chain) originates from a study of T-cell memory formation after mild COVID-19 (dated by TCRdb to 2020 to 2022). Broadly, across the study: TCR sequence clusters from the two donors were largely donor specific. The cohort comprised two young, previously healthy adult volunteers, one female and one male. Longitudinal TCRalpha and TCRbeta repertoire sequencing tracked T-cell clones expanding and contracting after mild COVID-19 in a couple of donors. Broad study findings and their caveats: Clones contracting from day 15 to 85 had balanced CD4/CD8 phenotypes, while a second wave expanding from day 15 to 37 was biased towards CD4+. Contracting CD4+ clones turned up mainly in the CM and EM memory subsets, whereas EMRA was where CD8+ clones were enriched. Some responding clones were found in pre-infection memory, which suggests that pre-existing cross-reactive memory T cells took part in the SARS-CoV-2 response. Only two mild cases were covered by the study, and larger cohorts that include severe cases with pre-infection samples were considered necessary. SARS-CoV-2 specificity of the second-wave clones peaking on day 37 was not confirmed.

The run used an Illumina NovaSeq 6000. Using 5'RACE with constant-segment primers, TCRalpha and TCRbeta cDNA libraries were constructed, with sample barcodes and unique molecular identifiers added in the process. Trizol reagent was used to extract RNA from every sample. The libraries were amplified in two PCR steps, and the second step added a second sample barcode and Illumina TruSeq adapters. The libraries were sequenced on an Illumina NovaSeq using 2 x 150 bp paired-end reads. As for how the authors treated the data: Reads were demultiplexed and collapsed into UMI-guided consensus sequences with migec v1.2.7. With mixcr v2.1.11, UMI consensuses were aligned to TRA and TRB V and J templates and assembled into clonotypes. Clonotypes were classified as expanded or contracted when called significant by both edgeR and NoisET, with noise models trained on biological replicates. For edgeR calls, the cutoffs were a false discovery rate-adjusted p below 0.01 and a log2 fold-change threshold of 1. As an exploratory analysis of dynamics, max-normalized trajectories of the 1000 most abundant clonotypes were examined by PCA with hierarchical clustering. The CD4 or CD8 phenotype of responding clones was assigned using the separately sequenced CD4+ and CD8+ repertoires. TCRdb itself trimmed the public reads at Q25 with fastp, ran MiXCR and retained productive beta chains. Every CDR3 protein is listed once, alongside the most common genes and DNA of its rows. The V and J calls were determined by TCRdb, not by the authors. Present in this sample are roughly 500,000 distinct CDR3 sequences, roughly 22% of which were seen just once. Approximately 12% of the sample is taken by the ten largest.

This clonotype has just one count. Its antigen remains unidentified. Base qualities are not at hand, and no much larger clone is one base apart. One read represents weak support. From the germline V gene (reference sequence), CDR1 is DFQATT and CDR2 is SNEGSKA. The CDR3 goes from the cysteine to the phenylalanine over 16 residues. Only the CDR3 region is kept as DNA, spanning 48 bases read in frame from base 1. V is pared back by 3 bases and J by 0 bases, with 15 bases lying between the germline termini. PBMCs were isolated by Ficoll-Paque density gradient centrifugation. The sequence came from an adult woman who had mild COVID-19 (a few samples of this study predate the infection). The sample titles of this study are shuffled in the database, so cell type and time point are left out; the donor was told from shared clones. Sequencing was done on a sample of PBMCs or a T cell subset sorted from them (not recorded which). Recombination joined TRBV20-1 with TRBJ2-4; possibly the D gene is TRBD2, per 5 matching bases. The DNA sequence reads TGCAGTGCTAGTCTCGCGGGCAGTCTAGCCAAAAACATTCAGTACTTC. This gives the protein CSASLAGSLAKNIQYF.